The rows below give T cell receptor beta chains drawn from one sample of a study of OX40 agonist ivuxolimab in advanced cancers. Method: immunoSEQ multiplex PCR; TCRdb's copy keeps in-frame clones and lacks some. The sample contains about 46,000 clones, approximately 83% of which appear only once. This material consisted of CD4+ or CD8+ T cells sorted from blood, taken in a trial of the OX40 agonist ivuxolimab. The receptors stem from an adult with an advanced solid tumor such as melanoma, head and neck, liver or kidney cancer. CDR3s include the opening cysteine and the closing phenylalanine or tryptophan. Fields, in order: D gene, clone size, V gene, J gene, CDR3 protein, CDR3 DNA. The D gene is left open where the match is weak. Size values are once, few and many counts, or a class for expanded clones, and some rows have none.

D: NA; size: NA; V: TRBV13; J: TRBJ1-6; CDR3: CASSRGRNSPLHF; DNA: TGTGCCAGCAGTAGGGGTCGGAATTCACCCCTCCACTTT
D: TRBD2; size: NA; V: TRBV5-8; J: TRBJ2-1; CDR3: CASRRLAGGRHNEQFF; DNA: TGTGCCAGCAGAAGACTAGCGGGGGGTCGTCATAATGAGCAGTTCTTC
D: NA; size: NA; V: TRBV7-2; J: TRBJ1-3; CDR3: CASSLEQLSGNTIYF; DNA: TGTGCCAGCAGCTTAGAACAGCTCTCTGGAAACACCATATATTTT
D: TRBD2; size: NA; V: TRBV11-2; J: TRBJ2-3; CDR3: CASSPGTSGGFTDTQYF; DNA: TGTGCCAGCAGCCCAGGGACTAGCGGGGGATTCACAGATACGCAGTATTTT
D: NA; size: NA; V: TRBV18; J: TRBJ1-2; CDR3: CASSRVGAGDGYTF; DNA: TGTGCCAGCTCACGAGTCGGGGCAGGGGATGGCTACACCTTC
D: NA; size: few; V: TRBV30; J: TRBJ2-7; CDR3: CAWSLTPITYEQYF; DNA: TGTGCCTGGAGTTTGACCCCGATTACCTACGAGCAGTACTTC
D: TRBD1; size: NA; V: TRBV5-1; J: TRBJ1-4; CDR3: CASSIQGNNEKLFF; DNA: TGCGCCAGCAGCATACAGGGGAATAATGAAAAACTGTTTTTT
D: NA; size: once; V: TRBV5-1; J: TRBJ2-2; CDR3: CASSLTTTHANTGELFF; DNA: TGCGCCAGCAGCCTGACGACTACACACGCGAACACCGGGGAGCTGTTTTTT
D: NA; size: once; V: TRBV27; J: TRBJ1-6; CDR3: CASTEGGSPLHF; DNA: TGTGCCAGCACCGAAGGGGGTTCACCCCTCCACTTT
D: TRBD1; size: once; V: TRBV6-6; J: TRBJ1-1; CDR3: CASQYPGQGTEAFF; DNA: TGTGCCAGCCAATACCCGGGACAGGGCACTGAAGCTTTCTTT
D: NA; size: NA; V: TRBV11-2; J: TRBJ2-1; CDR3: CASSLSSYNEQFF; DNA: TGTGCCAGCAGCCTGAGCTCCTACAATGAGCAGTTCTTC
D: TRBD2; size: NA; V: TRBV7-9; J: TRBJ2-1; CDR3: CASSPKAGLADNEQFF; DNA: TGTGCCAGCAGCCCGAAAGCGGGACTAGCGGACAATGAGCAGTTCTTC
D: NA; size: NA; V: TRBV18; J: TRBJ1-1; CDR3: CASSPAPTGEAFF; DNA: TGTGCCAGCTCACCCGCCCCCACGGGTGAAGCTTTCTTT
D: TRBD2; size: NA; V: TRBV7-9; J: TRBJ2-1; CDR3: CASSVREGWDEQFF; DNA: TGTGCCAGCAGCGTTCGGGAGGGTTGGGATGAGCAGTTCTTC
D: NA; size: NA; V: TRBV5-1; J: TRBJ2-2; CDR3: CASSLDVPENTGELFF; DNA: TGCGCCAGCAGCTTGGACGTCCCGGAGAACACCGGGGAGCTGTTTTTT
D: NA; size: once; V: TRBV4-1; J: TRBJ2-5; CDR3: CASSPTQGRETQYF; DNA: TGCGCCAGCAGCCCCACTCAAGGGCGGGAGACCCAGTACTTC
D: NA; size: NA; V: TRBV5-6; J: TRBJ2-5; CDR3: CASIQGRPGTQYF; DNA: TGTGCCAGCATCCAAGGACGTCCCGGGACCCAGTACTTC
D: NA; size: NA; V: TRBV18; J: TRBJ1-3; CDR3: CASSGYVSGNTIYF; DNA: TGTGCCAGCTCGGGCTATGTGTCTGGAAACACCATATATTTT
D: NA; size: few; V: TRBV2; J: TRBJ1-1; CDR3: CASSRESYTEAFF; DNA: TGTGCCAGCAGTCGTGAGAGTTACACTGAAGCTTTCTTT
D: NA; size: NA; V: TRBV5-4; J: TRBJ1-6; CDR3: CASSLQGTNSPLHF; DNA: TGTGCCAGCAGCTTGCAGGGGACAAATTCACCCCTCCACTTT
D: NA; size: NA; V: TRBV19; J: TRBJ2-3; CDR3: CASKDGAFTDTQYF; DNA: TGTGCCAGTAAGGACGGGGCCTTCACGGATACGCAGTATTTT
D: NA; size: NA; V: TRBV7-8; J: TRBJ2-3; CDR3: CASSLQDAGTQYF; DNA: TGTGCCAGCAGCTTACAGGACGCTGGTACGCAGTATTTT
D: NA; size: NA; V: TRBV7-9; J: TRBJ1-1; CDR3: CASRLDGNTEAFF; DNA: TGTGCCAGCAGACTGGACGGCAACACTGAAGCTTTCTTT
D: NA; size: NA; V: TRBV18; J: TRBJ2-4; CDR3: CASSPPSGLAKNIQYF; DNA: TGTGCCAGCTCACCACCGTCAGGTCTAGCCAAAAACATTCAGTACTTC
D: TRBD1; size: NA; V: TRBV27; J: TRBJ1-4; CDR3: CASSSPDRTKLFF; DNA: TGTGCCAGCAGTTCCCCGGACAGGACTAAATTGTTTTTT
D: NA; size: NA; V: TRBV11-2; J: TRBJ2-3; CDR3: CASSFLIEGDTQYF; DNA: TGTGCCAGCAGCTTCCTGATTGAGGGAGATACGCAGTATTTT
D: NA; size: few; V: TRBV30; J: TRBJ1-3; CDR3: CAWSRDSSSGNTIYF; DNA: TGTGCCTGGAGTCGGGACTCGAGCTCTGGAAACACCATATATTTT
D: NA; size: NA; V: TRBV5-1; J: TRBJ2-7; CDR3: CASSLAAGTYEQYF; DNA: TGCGCCAGCAGCTTGGCCGCAGGGACCTACGAGCAGTACTTC
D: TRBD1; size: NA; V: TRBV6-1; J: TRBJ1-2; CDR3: CASSLTGGTYGYTF; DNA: TGTGCCAGCAGTTTGACAGGGGGAACCTATGGCTACACCTTC
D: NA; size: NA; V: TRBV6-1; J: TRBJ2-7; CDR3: CASSEARVYEQYF; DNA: TGTGCCAGCAGTGAAGCGCGAGTTTACGAGCAGTACTTC
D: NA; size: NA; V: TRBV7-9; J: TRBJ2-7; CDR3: CASGPRGAGHEQYF; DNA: TGTGCCAGCGGCCCCAGGGGAGCGGGCCACGAGCAGTACTTC
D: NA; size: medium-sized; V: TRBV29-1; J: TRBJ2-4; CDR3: CSGGDLLNIQYF; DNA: TGCAGCGGGGGGGACTTATTAAACATTCAGTACTTC
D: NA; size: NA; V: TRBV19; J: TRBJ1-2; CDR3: CASSLVRGGYNYGYTF; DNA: TGTGCCAGTAGCCTCGTCCGGGGGGGCTATAACTATGGCTACACCTTC
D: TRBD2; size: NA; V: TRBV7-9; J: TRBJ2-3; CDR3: CASSRTPSGPGTDTQYF; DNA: TGTGCCAGCAGCCGCACCCCTAGCGGGCCTGGCACAGATACGCAGTATTTT
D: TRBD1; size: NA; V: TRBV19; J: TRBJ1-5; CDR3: CASSITGAGQPQHF; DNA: TGTGCCAGTAGTATCACAGGGGCGGGGCAGCCCCAGCATTTT
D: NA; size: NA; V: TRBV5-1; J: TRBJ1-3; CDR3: CASSSTGGNTIYF; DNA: TGCGCCAGCAGCTCAACAGGGGGAAACACCATATATTTT
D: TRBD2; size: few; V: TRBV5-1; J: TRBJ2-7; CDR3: CASSPLTSGGHYEQYF; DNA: TGCGCCAGCAGCCCACTGACTAGCGGGGGCCACTACGAGCAGTACTTC
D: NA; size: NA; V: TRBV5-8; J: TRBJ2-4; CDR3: CASSLIRAAEDIQYF; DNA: TGTGCCAGCAGCTTGATTCGGGCAGCCGAGGACATTCAGTACTTC
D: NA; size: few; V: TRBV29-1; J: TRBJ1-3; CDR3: CSVATASSGNTIYF; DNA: TGCAGCGTTGCTACTGCCAGCTCTGGAAACACCATATATTTT
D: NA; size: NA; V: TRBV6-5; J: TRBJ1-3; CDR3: CASSYERSPAGNTIYF; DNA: TGTGCCAGCAGTTACGAAAGGTCGCCCGCTGGAAACACCATATATTTT
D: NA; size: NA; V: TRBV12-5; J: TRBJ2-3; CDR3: CASGAVTDTQYF; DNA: TGTGCTAGTGGCGCGGTCACAGATACGCAGTATTTT